Listed here is a single T cell receptor beta chain. The entry originates in a study of T cell changes during pregnancy in multiple sclerosis. TCRdb's table, derived via immunoSEQ multiplex PCR, lists solely in-frame clones and lacks some. The profile shows 10,000 to 12,000 clones, about 89% of them singletons. The V gene's germline CDR1 is MNHEY and CDR2 SMNVEV (reference sequence). The CDR3 covers 16 residues. The V and J ends lost 6 bases and 2 bases, in that order; junction bases with no gene match: 10. The V and J genes are TRBV27 and TRBJ2-3; 8 nucleotides match TRBD2. The sequence was collected from a female donor in good health, enrolled as a control in a pregnancy study. Sequenced material: CD8+ T cells from peripheral blood mononuclear cells, taken in the first trimester of pregnancy. CDR3 in amino acids: CASSQRRGVSTDTQYF. The CDR3 DNA reads TGTGCCAGCAGCCAAAGGCGGGGGGTTTCCACAGATACGCAGTATTTT.